The 13 T cell receptor beta chains below were found in one sample sequenced in a study of T cells after yellow fever vaccination. TCRdb recomputed calls from the 5' RACE reads with MiXCR, one row per CDR3 protein. Among around 140,000 distinct CDR3 sequences, approximately 7.7% were seen once, and the ten largest hold approximately 0.78%. The specimen was CD4+ T cells sorted from PBMCs, collected 5 days after the yellow fever booster vaccination. These receptors came from a man aged 25-40 years who received the YFV17D yellow fever vaccine.

There are a few counts of this clonotype. This chain uses TRBV12-3 or TRBV12-4 with TRBJ2-5, with D unresolved. This CDR3 region has 14 residues. V dropped 4 bases and J dropped 5 bases, with 14 bases sitting between them. The CDR3 loop reads CASSWKGHWETQYF. The CDR3 DNA is TGTGCCAGCAGTTGGAAGGGCCATTGGGAGACCCAGTACTTC.

This clonotype appeared many times. The rearrangement joins TRBV19 to TRBJ2-3, with unresolved D. Looked up from germline, CDR1 is LNHDA and CDR2 is SQIVND (reference sequence). V was trimmed by 5 bases and J by 6 bases, leaving 12 bases between them. There are 13 residues in the CDR3. This chain's CDR3 is CASSSTRLDTQYF. Written as DNA, the CDR3 is TGTGCCAGTAGTTCGACCCGACTGGATACGCAGTATTTT.

The sample holds many counts of this clonotype. The J gene is TRBJ2-7, the V gene TRBV12-3 or TRBV12-4; 8 bases agree with TRBD1. The ends lost 5 bases at V and 6 bases at J; junction bases unmatched: 3. This CDR3 spans 12 amino acids. DNA for the CDR3: TGTGCCAGCAGTCCCGACAGGGGCGAGCAGTACTTC. This gives the protein CASSPDRGEQYF.

This clonotype came up many times. V and J are TRBV20-1 and TRBJ2-2; D remains ambiguous. Germline values: CDR1 DFQATT, CDR2 SNEGSKA (reference sequence). Trimming removed 5 bases at V and 0 bases at J, with 10 bases between. The CDR3 has 14 residues. The CDR3 nucleotides read TGCAGTGCTTTACGGGTTTCGAACACCGGGGAGCTGTTTTTT. Residues: CSALRVSNTGELFF.

This clonotype was counted many times. The chain has TRBV7-9 and TRBJ2-1; possible D gene TRBD1, 6 bases. The CDR3 is made up of 13 amino acids. From germline, CDR1 is SEHNR and CDR2 FQNEAQ (reference sequence). The CDR3 here is CASRQGSDNEQFF. Here the CDR3 DNA reads TGTGCTTCGCGCCAGGGGTCGGACAATGAGCAGTTCTTC.

J is TRBJ2-7 and V is TRBV14; D not certain. The CDR3 contains 12 residues. In germline, CDR1 is SGHDN, CDR2 FVKESK. Trimming cost V 8 bases and J 3 bases, with 11 bases left between them. DNA of the CDR3: TGTGCCAGCGGGATTTACAACTACGAGCAGTACTTC. It yields the protein CASGIYNYEQYF.

This clonotype was found many times. The chain has TRBV6-5 and TRBJ2-1; D unclear. Germline CDR1 MNHEY, CDR2 SVGAGI. The CDR3 length is 11 residues. The V end was cut by 6 bases, the J end by 7 bases, with 7 bases between. CDR3 DNA sequence: TGTGCCAGCAGGGAGACAAATGAGCAGTTCTTC. Protein product: CASRETNEQFF.

This clonotype was observed at least ten times. The J gene is TRBJ2-2, the V gene TRBV4-3; D may be TRBD1 (7 bases). This CDR3 comprises 18 residues. The germline V gene has CDR1 LGHNA and CDR2 YSLEER. Trimming removed 0 bases from V and 2 bases from J, with 16 bases in between. CDR3 in DNA: TGCGCCAGCAGCCAAGATCCCAGGGGGGTTGGAAACACCGGGGAGCTGTTTTTT. Translated, it gives CASSQDPRGVGNTGELFF.

This clonotype showed up many times. This chain links TRBV10-3 with TRBJ2-5; 8 bases agree with TRBD2. The CDR3 has 14 amino acids. Germline V gene lookup returns CDR1 ENHRY and CDR2 SYGVKD. V was pared by 2 bases and J by 4 bases, with 3 bases of the junction left unmatched. The CDR3 DNA is TGTGCCATCAGTGAGGCGGGAGGTGGAGAGACCCAGTACTTC. Amino acids: CAISEAGGGETQYF.

This clonotype was detected ten times or more. The chain has TRBV18 and TRBJ1-6; D remains unclear. The germline V gene has CDR1 KGHSH and CDR2 LQKENI. The V end was cut by 3 bases, the J end by 5 bases, with 8 bases between. CDR3 length: 14 residues. The CDR3 region is CASSPGRDNSPLHF. The DNA for the CDR3 is TGTGCCAGCTCACCGGGGAGAGATAATTCACCCCTCCACTTT.

This clonotype was picked up a small number of times. The J gene is TRBJ2-7, the V gene TRBV5-1, with TRBD2 identical over 16 bases. Germline trimming cut 4 bases from V and 5 bases from J; bases unmatched to any gene: 12. This CDR3 has 18 residues. Germline V gives CDR1 SGHRS, CDR2 YFSETQ. The CDR3 DNA follows: TGCGCCAGCAGCACCTTACCCGGGACTAGCGGGAGGGCCCACGAGCAGTACTTC. Its translation is CASSTLPGTSGRAHEQYF. Based on the CDR3 plus reference TRBV5-1 and TRBJ2-7, the full variable domain is KAGVTQTPRYLIKTRGQQVTLSCSPISGHRSVSWYQQTPGQGLQFLFEYFSETQRNKGNFPGRFSGRQFSNSRSEMNVSTLELGDSALYLCASSTLPGTSGRAHEQYFGPGTRLTVT.

On this clonotype itself: A much larger clone differs by one base, so this may be a read error. This rearrangement joins TRBV4-1 to TRBJ2-2; D possibly corresponds to TRBD2 (6 bases). Deletions cut 1 base from V and 7 bases from J, with 19 bases between. Germline V lookup: CDR1 MGHRA, CDR2 YSYEKL. The CDR3 length is 17 residues. CDR3 nucleotide sequence: TGCGCCAGCAGCCAAGTCATAACGGGAGAGGTTTTCGGGGAGCTGTTTTTT. Its protein product is CASSQVITGEVFGELFF.

In its sample, this clonotype was seen a few times. The V call is TRBV5-6, the J call TRBJ2-6; D gene uncertain. The CDR3 loop spans 15 amino acids. CDR1 and CDR2 from the germline V gene are SGHDT and YYEEEE. V was clipped by 3 bases and J by 4 bases, with 11 bases between them. The CDR3 DNA reads as TGTGCCAGCAGCTCGGCCCTCAGGGGGGCCAACGTCCTGACTTTC. It encodes CASSSALRGANVLTF.